Following are 5 T cell receptor beta chains from one sample sequenced in a study of post-analysis software for immune sequencing data. Study-wide results and limits: Comparison of patients with controls showed roughly five TRBV segments more frequent in patients, TRBV5-6, TRBV5-1 and TRBV20-1 among them.

Their recognized antigens are unknown. Tagging with unique molecular identifiers was a feature of the TCR beta cDNA libraries. TCRdb re-derived calls from the PCR reads in MiXCR, one entry per CDR3 protein. The table records 150,000 to 200,000 distinct CDR3 sequences, about 29% of them present only once. Sequenced input: blood. Receptor source: a girl aged 5-17 years with multiple sclerosis.

The rearrangement uses TRBV5-5 and TRBJ2-5, with TRBD2 matching over 13 bases. The end of the DNA is better explained by TRBJ2-7, so the J call may be wrong. Germline CDR1 reads SGHKS; CDR2 reads YYEKEE (reference sequence). The CDR3 runs to 15 residues. The CDR3 nucleotides read TGTGCCAGCACCAGGGGACTAGCGGGAAACGTCGAGCAGTACTTC. It encodes CASTRGLAGNVEQYF.

Only a few counts were recorded for this clonotype. This chain links TRBV24-1 with TRBJ2-1, with no clear D. This CDR3 spans 15 amino acids. The V end was cut by 3 bases, the J end by 6 bases, with 14 bases between. CDR1 and CDR2 from the germline V gene are KGHDR and SFDVKD. In DNA, the CDR3 is TGTGCCACCAGTGATGGAGATTTCGCTTCCAATGAGCAGTTCTTC. Translating it yields CATSDGDFASNEQFF.

As for this clonotype: Being one base from a much bigger clone, this may be a read error. The conserved phenylalanine or tryptophan is not found at the CDR3 terminus, so this likely reflects a read error. The chain couples TRBV2 to TRBJ2-1, with no clear D. Germline CDR1 reads SNHLY; CDR2 reads FYNNEI. Trimming took 3 bases from V and 4 from J, leaving 10 bases between them. The CDR3 covers 14 residues. CDR3 nucleotide sequence: TGTGCCAGCAGTGATATCAGCTCGTACAATGAGCAGTTCGTC. It yields the protein CASSDISSYNEQFV.

This chain connects TRBV29-1 to TRBJ2-5, with D perhaps given as TRBD1 or TRBD2 (5 bases each). Trimming took off 3 bases at V and 7 bases at J, with 9 bases between the two ends. The germline V gene encodes CDR1 SQVTM and CDR2 ANQGSEA. The CDR3 loop spans 11 amino acids. CDR3 amino acids: CSVDVGGTQYF. In DNA, the CDR3 is TGCAGCGTTGACGTTGGGGGGACCCAGTACTTC.

The rearrangement joins TRBV11-3 to TRBJ2-1, with D unclear. CDR3 length: 12 amino acids. The V gene's germline CDR1 is SGHNT and CDR2 YENEEA. The V end was cut by 5 bases, the J end by 5 bases, with 7 bases between. CDR3 loop: CASSRSNNEQFF. CDR3 DNA sequence: TGTGCCAGCAGCCGATCGAACAATGAGCAGTTCTTC.